This paragraph covers one T cell receptor (beta chain) sequence. Under the authors' procedure: Reference gene primer amplification gave nucleated cell count estimates. TCRdb keeps only in-frame clones here, not all; method: immunoSEQ multiplex PCR. D and trimming were read from the DNA, whereas the V and J calls and clone size are those reported in that table. The table has 200,000 or so clones, 86% seen once. The data were taken from a study of blood T cell repertoires in COVID-19. Study background: The United States, Italy and Spain provided the acute and convalescent COVID-19 samples. Sample material is recorded as cDNA or gDNA derived from T cells, B-cell-depleted T cells, or PBMCs.

CDR3 length: 15 residues. V gave up 0 bases and J gave up 3 bases, with 12 bases separating them. Germline V gene lookup returns CDR1 LGHNA and CDR2 YSLEER. This receptor was identified in a woman in her forties with acute COVID-19. Sample: PBMCs or T cells enriched from blood (not recorded which). The rearrangement joins TRBV4-3 to TRBJ2-7; D gene ambiguous. Here the CDR3 DNA reads TGCGCCAGCAGCCAAGATAGTCAGGCTTTCTACGAGCAGTACTTC. As protein: CASSQDSQAFYEQYF.